These T cell receptor beta chains were read from a single sample in a study of shared clonotypes between healthy human individuals. Profiling relied on immunoSEQ multiplex PCR, and the TCRdb table lists in-frame clones only, not all of them. The sample carries 450,000 to 500,000 clones, around 73% recorded once. The material sequenced was PBMCs. The receptors shown here come from a woman between 35 and 50 years old in good health. Some clones in this sample may be carry-over from other donors' samples. CDR3s include the opening cysteine and the closing phenylalanine or tryptophan. A D gene is named only where the DNA matches it firmly. Size is omitted from some rows. Given values are once, few, many or a class for expanded clones.

D: NA; J: TRBJ1-1; V: TRBV4-3; size: NA; DNA: TGCGCCAGCAGCCCTCGAGACGCGAGCAACACTGAAGCTTTCTTT; CDR3: CASSPRDASNTEAFF
D: TRBD2; J: TRBJ2-1; V: TRBV7-3; size: NA; DNA: TGTGCCAGCAGCCCATGGACTAGCGGTTACAATGAGCAGTTCTTC; CDR3: CASSPWTSGYNEQFF
D: NA; J: TRBJ1-4; V: TRBV7-2; size: NA; DNA: TGTGCCAGCAGCCCCCGGGGAGGGGCCCGTGAAAAACTGTTTTTT; CDR3: CASSPRGGAREKLFF
D: NA; J: TRBJ2-1; V: TRBV6-5; size: NA; DNA: TGTGCCAGCAGCAGATCCAATGAGCAGTTCTTC; CDR3: CASSRSNEQFF
D: TRBD1; J: TRBJ1-6; V: TRBV5-1; size: NA; DNA: TGCGCCAGCAGCGCACAGGGGGGGAATAATTCACCCCTCCACTTT; CDR3: CASSAQGGNNSPLHF
D: NA; J: TRBJ2-7; V: TRBV28; size: NA; DNA: TGTGCCAGCAGTTTTCCTGACTCGAACTCCTACGAGCAGTACTTC; CDR3: CASSFPDSNSYEQYF
D: NA; J: TRBJ2-5; V: TRBV7-9; size: NA; DNA: TGTGCCAGCAGCAGAGAGGGGGAGACCCAGTACTTC; CDR3: CASSREGETQYF
D: NA; J: TRBJ1-5; V: TRBV28; size: NA; DNA: TGTGCCAGCAGTTCGCCCTCCAGGGGTTACCAGCCCCAGCATTTT; CDR3: CASSSPSRGYQPQHF
D: NA; J: TRBJ2-6; V: TRBV5-8; size: NA; DNA: TGTGCCAGCAGCACCAGGACAGTTGCTGGGGCCAACGTCCTGACTTTC; CDR3: CASSTRTVAGANVLTF
D: NA; J: TRBJ2-5; V: TRBV29-1; size: NA; DNA: TGCAGCGTTGAAGGACTAGGGATGACCCAGTACTTC; CDR3: CSVEGLGMTQYF
D: TRBD2; J: TRBJ2-5; V: TRBV30; size: NA; DNA: TGTGCCTGGAGTGTTGGAGCGGGAGGGCGGGAGACCCAGTACTTC; CDR3: CAWSVGAGGRETQYF
D: NA; J: TRBJ1-1; V: TRBV6-5; size: NA; DNA: TGTGCCAGCAGTTCCGGGGCGATGAACACTGAAGCTTTCTTT; CDR3: CASSSGAMNTEAFF
D: NA; J: TRBJ1-5; V: TRBV12-5; size: NA; DNA: TGTGCCATCGGAGGGAATCAGCCCCAGCATTTT; CDR3: CAIGGNQPQHF
D: NA; J: TRBJ2-3; V: TRBV25-1; size: NA; DNA: TGTGCCAGCAGGAGAGGGGGGCGGGGTACGCAGTATTTT; CDR3: CASRRGGRGTQYF
D: NA; J: TRBJ1-3; V: TRBV9; size: NA; DNA: TGTGCCAGCACCGCAGGACCTGGAAACACCATATATTTT; CDR3: CASTAGPGNTIYF
D: TRBD1; J: TRBJ2-7; V: TRBV5-6; size: NA; DNA: TGTGCCAGCAGCTTAGACAGGGGACAGGGGGAGCAGTACTTC; CDR3: CASSLDRGQGEQYF
D: NA; J: TRBJ1-5; V: TRBV19; size: NA; DNA: TGTGCCAGTAGTCCCGGTTGGGGGCAGCCCCAGCATTTT; CDR3: CASSPGWGQPQHF
D: TRBD1; J: TRBJ2-7; V: TRBV29-1; size: NA; DNA: TGCAGCGCGGGGGACCCGGGACAGGGGGCACGGGAGCAGTACTTC; CDR3: CSAGDPGQGAREQYF
D: NA; J: TRBJ1-6; V: TRBV2; size: NA; DNA: TGTGCCAGCAGATTCGACAGCCCCAATTCACCCCTCCACTTT; CDR3: CASRFDSPNSPLHF
D: TRBD2; J: TRBJ2-1; V: TRBV10-3; size: NA; DNA: TGTGCGATCAGCGAATCTAGCGGGGTTGGGAATGAGCAGTTCTTC; CDR3: CAISESSGVGNEQFF
D: NA; J: TRBJ2-1; V: TRBV5-1; size: NA; DNA: TGCGCCAGCAGCTTGGATGGGCTAGCGAATTACAATGAGCAGTTCTTC; CDR3: CASSLDGLANYNEQFF
D: NA; J: TRBJ1-2; V: TRBV29-1; size: NA; DNA: TGCAGCGCCGACCGGGGGGCTGACTATGGCTACACCTTC; CDR3: CSADRGADYGYTF
D: TRBD2; J: TRBJ2-1; V: TRBV4-2; size: NA; DNA: TGTGCCAGCAGCCAAGATTGGCTAGCGGGGGACAATGAGCAGTTCTTC; CDR3: CASSQDWLAGDNEQFF
D: NA; J: TRBJ1-5; V: TRBV18; size: few; DNA: TGTGCCAGCTCACCACCGTTAGGACAGAATCAGCCCCAGCATTTT; CDR3: CASSPPLGQNQPQHF
D: NA; J: TRBJ2-6; V: TRBV29-1; size: NA; DNA: TGCAGCGTTGCAGATTCTGGGGCCAACGTCCTGACTTTC; CDR3: CSVADSGANVLTF
D: NA; J: TRBJ2-2; V: TRBV28; size: few; DNA: TGTGCCAGCGGAAGGGGTGACACCGGGGAGCTGTTTTTT; CDR3: CASGRGDTGELFF
D: NA; J: TRBJ1-3; V: TRBV7-9; size: NA; DNA: TGTGCCAGCAGCCCCGCCGGAAACACCATATATTTT; CDR3: CASSPAGNTIYF
D: NA; J: TRBJ2-3; V: TRBV5-8; size: NA; DNA: TGTGCCGACTCCTTAAGGGGGAGCGGAGATACGCAGTATTTT; CDR3: CADSLRGSGDTQYF
D: TRBD1; J: TRBJ2-3; V: TRBV5-1; size: NA; DNA: TGCGCCAGCAGCTTCGGACAGGGGGTAAGAACAGATACGCAGTATTTT; CDR3: CASSFGQGVRTDTQYF
D: NA; J: TRBJ1-4; V: TRBV18; size: few; DNA: TGTGCCAGCTCACCAGGGCAGCCACTCTCACTGTTTTTT; CDR3: CASSPGQPLSLFF
D: TRBD1; J: TRBJ2-3; V: TRBV18; size: NA; DNA: TGTGCCAGCTCACCACCGGGACAGGTCACAGATACGCAGTATTTT; CDR3: CASSPPGQVTDTQYF
D: NA; J: TRBJ1-4; V: TRBV7-9; size: NA; DNA: TGTGCCAGCACCCCTGGGCCAACTAATGAAAAACTGTTTTTT; CDR3: CASTPGPTNEKLFF
D: TRBD2; J: TRBJ2-4; V: TRBV25-1; size: NA; DNA: TGTGCCAGCAGTGAATCCGGGACTAGCTCCGAAAACATTCAGTACTTC; CDR3: CASSESGTSSENIQYF
D: TRBD1; J: TRBJ2-2; V: TRBV5-1; size: NA; DNA: TGCGCCAGCACGCAGTCCGGGACAGGGGGCACCGGGGAGCTGTTTTTT; CDR3: CASTQSGTGGTGELFF
D: NA; J: TRBJ1-4; V: TRBV28; size: once; DNA: TGTGCCAGCAGCCCCCCCGGGGGACCTAATGAAAAACTGTTTTTT; CDR3: CASSPPGGPNEKLFF
D: NA; J: TRBJ2-2; V: TRBV6-6; size: NA; DNA: TGTGCCAGCAGTCTCCGGGATACCACCGGGGAGCTGTTTTTT; CDR3: CASSLRDTTGELFF
D: NA; J: TRBJ1-1; V: TRBV28; size: once; DNA: TGTGCCAGCAGTATCCGGACAGTCATGAACACTGAAGCTTTCTTT; CDR3: CASSIRTVMNTEAFF
D: NA; J: TRBJ1-5; V: TRBV15; size: NA; DNA: TGTGCCACCAGCAGAGATCTCCCGGGGCAAAATAGCAATCAGCCCCAGCATTTT; CDR3: CATSRDLPGQNSNQPQHF
D: TRBD2; J: TRBJ2-1; V: TRBV4-1; size: NA; DNA: TGCGCCAGCAGAAATAGCGGGAGAGAAGGATACAATGAGCAGTTCTTC; CDR3: CASRNSGREGYNEQFF
D: TRBD1; J: TRBJ1-3; V: TRBV28; size: NA; DNA: TGTGCCAGCAGTTTAACCGGGACAGGCTCACCCTCTGGAAACACCATATATTTT; CDR3: CASSLTGTGSPSGNTIYF
D: NA; J: TRBJ2-7; V: TRBV10-3; size: NA; DNA: TGTGCCATCAGGCCCCCCCAGGGTGGCGAGCAGTACTTC; CDR3: CAIRPPQGGEQYF
D: TRBD2; J: TRBJ2-7; V: TRBV19; size: NA; DNA: TGTGCCAGTAGTAAACAGCGGGAGAGCTACGAGCAGTACTTC; CDR3: CASSKQRESYEQYF
D: NA; J: TRBJ1-1; V: TRBV4-1; size: NA; DNA: TGCGCCAGCAGCCAAGGGGCGCGGAACACTGAAGCTTTCTTT; CDR3: CASSQGARNTEAFF
D: TRBD1; J: TRBJ2-5; V: TRBV14; size: NA; DNA: TGTGCCAGCAGCCATCGGGACAGGGGGACGGAGACCCAGTACTTC; CDR3: CASSHRDRGTETQYF
D: TRBD1; J: TRBJ2-5; V: TRBV5-8; size: NA; DNA: TGTGCCAGCAGCTTGTTCGGGGGACAGGGAAAGACCCAGTACTTC; CDR3: CASSLFGGQGKTQYF
D: NA; J: TRBJ2-2; V: TRBV28; size: NA; DNA: TGTGCCAGCATTGGCAGCCACTCGACCGGGGAGCTGTTTTTT; CDR3: CASIGSHSTGELFF
D: NA; J: TRBJ1-3; V: TRBV28; size: NA; DNA: TGTGCCAGCAGTCCACGGACAGTGTTCTCTGGAAACACCATATATTTT; CDR3: CASSPRTVFSGNTIYF
D: TRBD1; J: TRBJ2-2; V: TRBV9; size: NA; DNA: TGTGCCAGCAGGGGGACAGGGGCAAACGGGGAGCTGTTTTTT; CDR3: CASRGTGANGELFF
D: NA; J: TRBJ2-2; V: TRBV5-1; size: NA; DNA: TGCGCCAGCAGCTTGACTACGGGACTCGCCATAGGGGAGCTGTTTTTT; CDR3: CASSLTTGLAIGELFF
D: NA; J: TRBJ1-2; V: TRBV7-6; size: NA; DNA: TGTGCCAGCAGCATCCTGGCGTTTGAGGGGGAGATTAACTATGGCTACACCTTC; CDR3: CASSILAFEGEINYGYTF
D: NA; J: TRBJ2-7; V: TRBV5-5; size: NA; DNA: TGTGCCAGCAGCTTTAGGGGGGCCTACGAGCAGTACTTC; CDR3: CASSFRGAYEQYF
D: TRBD1; J: TRBJ1-2; V: TRBV30; size: NA; DNA: TGTGCCTGGAGTTTACAGGGGGCAGCGGGCTACACCTTC; CDR3: CAWSLQGAAGYTF
D: NA; J: TRBJ2-1; V: TRBV6-1; size: NA; DNA: TGTGCCAGCACCCCCCGGCCACAAACTTACAATGAGCAGTTCTTC; CDR3: CASTPRPQTYNEQFF
D: NA; J: TRBJ2-7; V: TRBV7-8; size: NA; DNA: TGTGCCAGCAGCTTAGGGAGAAGCTACGAGCAGTACTTC; CDR3: CASSLGRSYEQYF